One TCR beta chain is described in this entry. Original processing notes: From reference gene primer amplification, estimates of nucleated cell counts were derived. Repertoires were generated with immunoSEQ multiplex PCR, while TCRdb's copy carries only in-frame clones and drops some. V and J calls and clone size are those listed in that table; D and trimming were worked out from the DNA. The table lists about 110,000 clones, roughly two thirds of them singletons, with roughly 0.86% in the top ten. The source of the sample is a study of blood T cell repertoires in COVID-19. Study-level background: Sites in the United States, Italy and Spain provided acute and convalescent COVID-19 samples. The cDNA or gDNA used as material had been derived from T cells, B-cell-depleted T cells, or PBMCs.

CDR1 and CDR2 from the germline V gene are MGHDK and SYGVNS. Trimming removed 3 bases from V and 0 bases from J; junction bases left unmatched: 5. The CDR3 covers 16 residues. V and J are TRBV25-1 and TRBJ1-3; 7 bases match TRBD1. This TCR derives from a human donor with acute or convalescent COVID-19. The donor label of this sample is uncertain. Sequenced input: peripheral blood. The CDR3 DNA is TGTGCCAGCAGTGATTATCGGGACAGCTCTGGAAACACCATATATTTT. This translates into CASSDYRDSSGNTIYF.